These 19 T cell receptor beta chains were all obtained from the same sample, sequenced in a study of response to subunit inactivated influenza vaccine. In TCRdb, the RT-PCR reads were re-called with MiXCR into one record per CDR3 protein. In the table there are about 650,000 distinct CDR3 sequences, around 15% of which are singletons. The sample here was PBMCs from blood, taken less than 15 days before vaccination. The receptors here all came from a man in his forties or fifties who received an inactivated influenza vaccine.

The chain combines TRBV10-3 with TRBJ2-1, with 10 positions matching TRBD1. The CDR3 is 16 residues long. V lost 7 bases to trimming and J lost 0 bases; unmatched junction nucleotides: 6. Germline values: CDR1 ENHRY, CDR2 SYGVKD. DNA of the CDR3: TGTGCCATCAAATCGACAGGGGGCGCCTCCTACAATGAGCAGTTCTTC. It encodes CAIKSTGGASYNEQFF.

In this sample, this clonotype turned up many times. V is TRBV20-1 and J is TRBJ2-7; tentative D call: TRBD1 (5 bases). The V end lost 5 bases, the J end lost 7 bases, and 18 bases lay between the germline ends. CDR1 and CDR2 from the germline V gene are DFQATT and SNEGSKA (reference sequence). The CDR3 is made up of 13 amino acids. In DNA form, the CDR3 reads TGCAGTGCTGCTCTTCCGGGCCCAGGGGAGCAGTACTTC. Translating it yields CSAALPGPGEQYF.

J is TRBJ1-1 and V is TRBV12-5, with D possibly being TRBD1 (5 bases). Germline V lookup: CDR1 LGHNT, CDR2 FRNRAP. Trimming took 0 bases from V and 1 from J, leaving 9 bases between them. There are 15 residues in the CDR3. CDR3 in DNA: TGTGCTAGTGGTTTGGTACTGGGGGGGAACACTGAAGCTTTCTTT. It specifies CASGLVLGGNTEAFF. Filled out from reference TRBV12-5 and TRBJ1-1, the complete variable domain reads DARVTQTPRHKVTEMGQEVTMRCQPILGHNTVFWYRQTMMQGLELLAYFRNRAPLDDSGMPKDRFSAEMPDATLATLKIQPSEPRDSAVYFCASGLVLGGNTEAFFGQGTRLTVV.

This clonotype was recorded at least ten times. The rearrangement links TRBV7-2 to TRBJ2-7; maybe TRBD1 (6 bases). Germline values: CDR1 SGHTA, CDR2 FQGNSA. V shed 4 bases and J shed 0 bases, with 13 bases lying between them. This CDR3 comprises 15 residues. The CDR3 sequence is CASSYRRTVSYEQYF. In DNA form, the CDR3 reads TGTGCCAGCAGCTACCGAAGGACAGTCTCCTACGAGCAGTACTTC. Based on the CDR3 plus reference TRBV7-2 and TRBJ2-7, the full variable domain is GAGVSQSPSNKVTEKGKDVELRCDPISGHTALYWYRQSLGQGLEFLIYFQGNSAPDKSGLPSDRFSAERTGGSVSTLTIQRTQQEDSAVYLCASSYRRTVSYEQYFGPGTRLTVT.

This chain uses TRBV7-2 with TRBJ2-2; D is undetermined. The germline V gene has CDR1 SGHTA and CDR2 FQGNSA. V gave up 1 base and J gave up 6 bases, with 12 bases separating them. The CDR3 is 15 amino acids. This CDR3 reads CASSLEGRNSGELFF. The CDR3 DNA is TGTGCCAGCAGCTTAGAGGGCAGGAATTCCGGGGAGCTGTTTTTT.

The CDR3 protein is CSVGGQGRNQPQHF. CDR3 nucleotide sequence: TGCAGCGTTGGTGGACAGGGACGCAATCAGCCCCAGCATTTT. The chain recombines TRBV29-1 with TRBJ1-5; 8 bases are a match to TRBD1. The CDR3 contains 14 residues. Unmatched junction bases numbered 4, after V lost 4 bases and J lost 2 bases. Germline V gene data show CDR1 as SQVTM and CDR2 as ANQGSEA.

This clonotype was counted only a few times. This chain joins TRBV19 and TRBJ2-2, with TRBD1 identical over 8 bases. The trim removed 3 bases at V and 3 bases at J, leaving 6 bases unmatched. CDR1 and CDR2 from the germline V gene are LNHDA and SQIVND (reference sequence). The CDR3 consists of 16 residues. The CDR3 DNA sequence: TGTGCCAGTAGTATGCGGGGACAGGTCTACACCGGGGAGCTGTTTTTT. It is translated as CASSMRGQVYTGELFF.

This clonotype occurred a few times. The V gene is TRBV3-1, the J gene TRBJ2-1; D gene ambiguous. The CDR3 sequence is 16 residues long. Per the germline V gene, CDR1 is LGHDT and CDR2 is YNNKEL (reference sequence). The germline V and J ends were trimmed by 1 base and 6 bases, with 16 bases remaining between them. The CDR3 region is CASSQVLQAPGNEQFF. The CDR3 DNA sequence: TGTGCCAGCAGCCAAGTTCTTCAGGCCCCGGGCAATGAGCAGTTCTTC.

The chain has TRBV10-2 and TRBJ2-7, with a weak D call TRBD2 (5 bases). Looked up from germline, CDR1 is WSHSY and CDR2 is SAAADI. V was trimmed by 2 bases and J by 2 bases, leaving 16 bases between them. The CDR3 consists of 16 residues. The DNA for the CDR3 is TGCGCCAGCAGTGAGCCATCCCGGACTGGAACCTACGAGCAGTACTTC. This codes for CASSEPSRTGTYEQYF.

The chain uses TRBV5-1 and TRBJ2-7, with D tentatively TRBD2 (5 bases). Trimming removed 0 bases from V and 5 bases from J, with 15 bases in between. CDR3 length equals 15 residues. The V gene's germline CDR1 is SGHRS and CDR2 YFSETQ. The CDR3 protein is CASSLVPGFVDEQYF. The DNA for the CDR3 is TGCGCCAGCAGCTTGGTCCCGGGGTTCGTCGACGAGCAGTACTTC.

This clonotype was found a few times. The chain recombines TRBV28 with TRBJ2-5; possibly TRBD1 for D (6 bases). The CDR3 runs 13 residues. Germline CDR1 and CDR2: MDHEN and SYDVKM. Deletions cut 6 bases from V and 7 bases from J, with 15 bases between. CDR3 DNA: TGTGCCAGCAGAACCCCACAGGGAACGACCCAGTACTTC. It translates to CASRTPQGTTQYF.

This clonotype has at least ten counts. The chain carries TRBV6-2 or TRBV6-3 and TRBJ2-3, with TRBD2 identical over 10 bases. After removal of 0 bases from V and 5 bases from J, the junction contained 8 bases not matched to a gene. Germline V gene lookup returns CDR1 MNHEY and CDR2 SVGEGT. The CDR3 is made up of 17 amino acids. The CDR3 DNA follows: TGTGCCAGCAGTTACTCTGGAGCGGGAGGGGTCCGAGATACGCAGTATTTT. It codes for CASSYSGAGGVRDTQYF.

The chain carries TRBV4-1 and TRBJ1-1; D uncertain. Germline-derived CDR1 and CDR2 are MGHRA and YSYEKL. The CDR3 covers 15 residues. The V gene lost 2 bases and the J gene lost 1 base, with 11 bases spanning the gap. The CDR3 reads CASSQTEVGNTEAFF. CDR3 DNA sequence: TGCGCCAGCAGCCAAACTGAAGTTGGGAACACTGAAGCTTTCTTT.

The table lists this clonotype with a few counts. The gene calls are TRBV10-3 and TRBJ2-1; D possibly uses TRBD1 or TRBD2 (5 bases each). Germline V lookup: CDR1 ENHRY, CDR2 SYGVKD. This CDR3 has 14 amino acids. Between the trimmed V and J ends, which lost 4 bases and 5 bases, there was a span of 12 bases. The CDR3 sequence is CAISVGGTHNEQFF. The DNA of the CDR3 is TGTGCCATCAGTGTTGGGGGAACCCACAATGAGCAGTTCTTC.

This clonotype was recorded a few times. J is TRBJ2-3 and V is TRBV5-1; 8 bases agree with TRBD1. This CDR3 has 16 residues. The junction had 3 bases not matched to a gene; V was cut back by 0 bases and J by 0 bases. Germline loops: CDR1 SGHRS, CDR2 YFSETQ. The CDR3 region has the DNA TGCGCCAGCAGCTTGGGGGGACAGGCTAGCACAGATACGCAGTATTTT. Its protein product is CASSLGGQASTDTQYF.

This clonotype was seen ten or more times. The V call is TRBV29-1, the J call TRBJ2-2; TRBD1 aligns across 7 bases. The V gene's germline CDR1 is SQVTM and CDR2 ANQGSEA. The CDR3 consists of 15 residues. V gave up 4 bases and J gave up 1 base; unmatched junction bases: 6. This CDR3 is CSVARGRGNTGELFF. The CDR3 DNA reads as TGCAGCGTTGCGAGGGGGCGCGGGAACACCGGGGAGCTGTTTTTT.

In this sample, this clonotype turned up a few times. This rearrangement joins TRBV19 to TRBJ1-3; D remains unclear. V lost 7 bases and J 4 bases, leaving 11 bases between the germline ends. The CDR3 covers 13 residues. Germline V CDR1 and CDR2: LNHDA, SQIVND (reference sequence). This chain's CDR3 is CASTARIGNTIYF. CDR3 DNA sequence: TGTGCCAGTACAGCCAGGATCGGAAACACCATATATTTT.

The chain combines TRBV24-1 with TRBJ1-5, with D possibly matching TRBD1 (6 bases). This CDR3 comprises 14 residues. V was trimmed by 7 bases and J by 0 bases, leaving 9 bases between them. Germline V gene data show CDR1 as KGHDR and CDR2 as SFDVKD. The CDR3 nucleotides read TGTGCCACCAGCGGGACAACTAGCAATCAGCCCCAGCATTTT. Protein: CATSGTTSNQPQHF.

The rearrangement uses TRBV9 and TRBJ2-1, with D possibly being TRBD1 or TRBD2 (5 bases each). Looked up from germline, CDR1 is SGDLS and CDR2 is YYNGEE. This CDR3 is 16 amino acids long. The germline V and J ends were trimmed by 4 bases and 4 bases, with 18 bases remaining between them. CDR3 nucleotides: TGTGCCAGCAGCATCTCCGGGGCATCCAGGTACAATGAGCAGTTCTTC. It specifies CASSISGASRYNEQFF.